The 18 T cell receptor beta chains reported below all come from one sample, sequenced in a study of T-cell reconstitution after alpha-beta-depleted transplantation in children. Construction of the TCRbeta library involved unique molecular identifiers. One entry per CDR3 protein results from TCRdb running MiXCR on the PCR reads. The sample records about 980,000 distinct CDR3 sequences, less than 30% being singletons. This material consisted of PBMCs, mostly from graft donor cells, taken 360 days after TCRalphabeta/CD19-depleted stem cell transplant. These receptors came from a boy in the first two years of life who had a stem cell transplant for SCID, so the T cells may come from the graft donor.

The chain links TRBV7-2 to TRBJ2-2; D tentatively fits TRBD1 or TRBD2 (6 bases each). Germline V CDR1 and CDR2: SGHTA, FQGNSA. V was shortened by 8 bases and J by 1 base, with 14 bases between the two germline ends. The CDR3 covers 15 residues. CDR3 in amino acids: CASGLKGGNTGELFF. The CDR3 region has the DNA TGTGCCAGCGGACTTAAGGGGGGGAACACCGGGGAGCTGTTTTTT.

This clonotype has only a few counts. V usage is TRBV15 and J usage is TRBJ2-1, with D possibly TRBD2 on 6 matching bases. V was clipped by 0 bases and J by 12 bases, with 18 bases between them. Germline values: CDR1 LNHNV, CDR2 YYDKDF (reference sequence). The CDR3 extends over 15 amino acids. CDR3 amino acids: CATSREGSGTPAQFF. CDR3 nucleotides: TGTGCCACCAGCAGAGAAGGATCAGGGACTCCCGCGCAGTTCTTC. Variable domain in full (rest from reference TRBV15 and TRBJ2-1): DAMVIQNPRYQVTQFGKPVTLSCSQTLNHNVMYWYQQKSSQAPKLLFHYYDKDFNNEADTPDNFQSRRPNTSFCFLDIRSPGLGDTAMYLCATSREGSGTPAQFFGPGTRLTVL.

In its sample, this clonotype was seen a few times. The rearrangement uses TRBV5-1 and TRBJ1-1, with 8 bases matching TRBD1. Unmatched junction bases numbered 9, after V lost 4 bases and J lost 4 bases. The CDR3 has 15 residues. Germline CDR1 is SGHRS and CDR2 is YFSETQ. The CDR3 here is CASSRTGQGATEAFF. CDR3 bases: TGCGCCAGCAGCCGGACCGGACAGGGCGCCACTGAAGCTTTCTTT.

This clonotype was observed a handful of times. The chain combines TRBV29-1 with TRBJ1-1; D is unclear. The V and J ends lost 4 bases and 7 bases respectively, with 13 bases between them. The CDR3 is 12 residues long. The germline gives CDR1 SQVTM, CDR2 ANQGSEA. The CDR3: CSVAVPPNEAFF. CDR3 sequence (DNA): TGCAGCGTTGCAGTCCCGCCCAATGAAGCTTTCTTT.

This clonotype was detected only a few times. This chain uses TRBV6-1 with TRBJ2-6, with D maybe TRBD1 (6 bases). The CDR3 is 15 amino acids. Trimming took 10 bases from V and 0 from J, leaving 13 bases between them. Germline CDR1 and CDR2: MNHNS and SASEGT. Here the CDR3 DNA reads TGTGCCACCTCGACAGGCAGCTCTGGGGCCAACGTCCTGACTTTC. Protein: CATSTGSSGANVLTF.

This clonotype was found a few times. The V call is TRBV20-1, the J call TRBJ2-2; TRBD2 might be the D (6 bases). This CDR3 region has 16 residues. In germline, CDR1 is DFQATT, CDR2 SNEGSKA (reference sequence). V was shortened by 0 bases and J by 5 bases, with 16 bases between the two germline ends. Written as DNA, the CDR3 is TGCAGTGCTAGAGAGCCACGGCAGGGAGGTACCGGGGAGCTGTTTTTT. Amino acids: CSAREPRQGGTGELFF.

The V gene is TRBV29-1, the J gene TRBJ2-1, with 14 bases fitting TRBD2. Germline-derived CDR1 and CDR2 are SQVTM and ANQGSEA. This CDR3 has 15 amino acids. The ends lost 6 bases at V and 10 bases at J; junction bases unmatched: 11. CDR3 bases: TGCAGCGTCACCAAGGGGACTAGCGGGGGTGCGGAGCAGTTCTTC. This gives the protein CSVTKGTSGGAEQFF.

The chain carries TRBV19 and TRBJ1-1; TRBD1 might be the D (5 bases). Trimming pared 5 bases from V and 5 bases from J, leaving 12 bases between. CDR1 and CDR2 (germline): LNHDA, SQIVND (reference sequence). The CDR3 is 13 residues long. The CDR3 sequence: CASSPGALTEAFF. CDR3 in DNA: TGTGCCAGTAGTCCTGGGGCCCTTACTGAAGCTTTCTTT. Based on the CDR3 plus reference TRBV19 and TRBJ1-1, the full variable domain is DGGITQSPKYLFRKEGQNVTLSCEQNLNHDAMYWYRQDPGQGLRLIYYSQIVNDFQKGDIAEGYSVSREKKESFPLTVTSAQKNPTAFYLCASSPGALTEAFFGQGTRLTVV.

V and J are TRBV5-1 and TRBJ2-5; TRBD2 aligns across 7 bases. The CDR3 has 12 amino acids. Germline V CDR1 and CDR2: SGHRS, YFSETQ. With V trimmed by 7 bases and J by 5 bases, 5 bases remained unmatched. The CDR3 sequence: CASGLAVETQYF. For the CDR3, the DNA is TGCGCCAGCGGGCTAGCGGTTGAGACCCAGTACTTC. The full variable domain, in which reference TRBV5-1 and TRBJ2-5 provide the parts outside the CDR3, is KAGVTQTPRYLIKTRGQQVTLSCSPISGHRSVSWYQQTPGQGLQFLFEYFSETQRNKGNFPGRFSGRQFSNSRSEMNVSTLELGDSALYLCASGLAVETQYFGPGTRLLVL.

This chain connects TRBV5-1 to TRBJ1-1; 9 positions match TRBD1. The CDR3 covers 16 residues. The germline V gene has CDR1 SGHRS and CDR2 YFSETQ. Trimming cost V 3 bases and J 2 bases; bases outside gene matches: 8. The CDR3 reads CASSSDLTGGNTEAFF. The CDR3 DNA sequence: TGCGCCAGCAGCTCGGACCTGACAGGGGGAAACACTGAAGCTTTCTTT.

The rearrangement links TRBV12-3 or TRBV12-4 to TRBJ1-2; D is undetermined. Deletions cut 4 bases from V and 13 bases from J, with 22 bases between. This CDR3 region has 14 residues. The CDR3, as DNA: TGTGCCAGCAGTTACCTGGCCTTTCGGGTTATGACCACCTTC. Its protein product is CASSYLAFRVMTTF.

The V gene is TRBV12-3 or TRBV12-4, the J gene TRBJ1-3; 8 positions agree with TRBD1. The V segment lost 3 bases and the J segment 4 bases; nucleotides outside the gene matches: 5. This CDR3 is 15 amino acids long. The CDR3 DNA follows: TGTGCCAGCAGTTTGGACAGGGTTCGAGGAAACACCATATATTTT. Protein product: CASSLDRVRGNTIYF.

The V gene is TRBV29-1, the J gene TRBJ1-1; D is ambiguous. Trimming removed 5 bases at V and 10 bases at J, with 20 bases between. Per the germline V gene, CDR1 is SQVTM and CDR2 is ANQGSEA. The CDR3 covers 13 residues. The CDR3 loop is CSVTDGYGSLAFF. The CDR3 DNA reads as TGCAGCGTTACGGACGGATACGGAAGCCTAGCTTTCTTT.

This clonotype was seen a few times. CDR3 nucleotide sequence: TGTGCCAGCAAACGAACAGGGACTTCCTACACTGAAGCTTTCTTT. Amino acid sequence: CASKRTGTSYTEAFF. The chain employs TRBV12-3 or TRBV12-4 and TRBJ1-1, with D perhaps TRBD1 (6 bases). Between the trimmed V and J ends, which lost 7 bases and 3 bases, there was a span of 18 bases. CDR3 length equals 15 residues.

The chain is built from TRBV6-1 and TRBJ2-7; perhaps TRBD2 as D (6 bases). Germline CDR1 is MNHNS and CDR2 is SASEGT. This CDR3 comprises 14 residues. V lost 6 bases and J lost 3, with 15 bases in between. Written as DNA, the CDR3 is TGTGCCAGCAGGGCCCGGGGGTACTTCTACGAGCAGTACTTC. Its translation: CASRARGYFYEQYF.

This clonotype turned up a few times. The chain carries TRBV5-1 and TRBJ2-1; D may correspond to TRBD1 or TRBD2 (5 bases each). Trimming pared 1 base from V and 5 bases from J, leaving 13 bases between. The germline V gene has CDR1 SGHRS and CDR2 YFSETQ. The CDR3 runs to 15 residues. CDR3 in amino acids: CASSLFGTENNEQFF. CDR3 coding DNA: TGCGCCAGCAGCTTGTTTGGGACGGAAAACAATGAGCAGTTCTTC.

This clonotype was observed a handful of times. V gene TRBV12-3 or TRBV12-4 combines with J gene TRBJ2-2; D remains unclear. The CDR3 is 13 residues long. V was clipped by 6 bases and J by 3 bases, with 8 bases between them. CDR3: CASSPAYTGELFF. In DNA, the CDR3 is TGTGCCAGCAGCCCGGCCTACACCGGGGAGCTGTTTTTT.

The chain links TRBV7-9 to TRBJ2-5; 7 bases fit TRBD1. Germline V lookup: CDR1 SEHNR, CDR2 FQNEAQ (reference sequence). CDR3 size: 16 residues. The V segment lost 2 bases and the J segment 3 bases; nucleotides outside the gene matches: 9. The CDR3 loop reads CASSLRPGTVKETQYF. CDR3 DNA sequence: TGTGCCAGCAGCTTAAGACCCGGGACAGTGAAAGAGACCCAGTACTTC.